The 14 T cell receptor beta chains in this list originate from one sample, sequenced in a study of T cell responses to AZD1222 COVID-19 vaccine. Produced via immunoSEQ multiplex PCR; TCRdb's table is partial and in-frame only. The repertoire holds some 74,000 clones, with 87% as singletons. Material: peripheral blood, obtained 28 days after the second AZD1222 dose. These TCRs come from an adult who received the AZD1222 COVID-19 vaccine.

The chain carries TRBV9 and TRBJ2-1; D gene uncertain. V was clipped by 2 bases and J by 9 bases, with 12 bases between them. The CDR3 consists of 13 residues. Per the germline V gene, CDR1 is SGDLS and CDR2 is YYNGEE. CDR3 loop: CASSVGLGIEQFF. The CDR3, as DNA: TGTGCCAGCAGCGTTGGATTGGGAATTGAGCAGTTCTTC.

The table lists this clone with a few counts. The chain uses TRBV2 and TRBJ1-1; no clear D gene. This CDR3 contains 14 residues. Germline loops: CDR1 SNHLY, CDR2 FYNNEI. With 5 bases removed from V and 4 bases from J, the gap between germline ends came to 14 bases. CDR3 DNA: TGTGCCAGCAGTTCCTTGACGGGGAGCACTGAAGCTTTCTTT. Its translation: CASSSLTGSTEAFF. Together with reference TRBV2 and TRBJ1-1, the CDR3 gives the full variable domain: EPEVTQTPSHQVTQMGQEVILRCVPISNHLYFYWYRQILGQKVEFLVSFYNNEISEKSEIFDDQFSVERPDGSNFTLKIRSTKLEDSAMYFCASSSLTGSTEAFFGQGTRLTVV.

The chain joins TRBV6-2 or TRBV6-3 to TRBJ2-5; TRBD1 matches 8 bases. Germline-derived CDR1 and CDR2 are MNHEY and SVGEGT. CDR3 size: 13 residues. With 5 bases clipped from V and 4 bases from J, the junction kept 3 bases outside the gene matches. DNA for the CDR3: TGTGCCAGCAGTCGACAGGGGACAGAGACCCAGTACTTC. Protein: CASSRQGTETQYF.

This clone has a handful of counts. CDR3 bases: TGTGCCAGCAGCGTAGGGCTAGCGGGAGTCGACGAGCAGTACTTC. Its translation is CASSVGLAGVDEQYF. This chain uses TRBV9 with TRBJ2-7, with 10 bases fitting TRBD2. The germline V gene has CDR1 SGDLS and CDR2 YYNGEE. The junction had 5 bases not matched to a gene; V was cut back by 0 bases and J by 5 bases. The CDR3 has 15 residues.

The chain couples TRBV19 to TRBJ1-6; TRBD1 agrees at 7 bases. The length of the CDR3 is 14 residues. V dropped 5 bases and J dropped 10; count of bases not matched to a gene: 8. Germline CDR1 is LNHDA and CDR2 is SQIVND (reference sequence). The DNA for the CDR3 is TGTGCCAGTAGTGTGACAGGGTGGAAATCACCCCTCCACTTT. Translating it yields CASSVTGWKSPLHF.

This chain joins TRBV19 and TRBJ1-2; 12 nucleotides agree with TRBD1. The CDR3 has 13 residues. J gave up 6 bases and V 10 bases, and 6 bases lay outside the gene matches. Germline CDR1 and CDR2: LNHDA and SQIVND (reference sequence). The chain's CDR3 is CATRGQGADGYTF. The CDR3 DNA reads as TGTGCCACACGGGGACAGGGGGCCGATGGCTACACCTTC.

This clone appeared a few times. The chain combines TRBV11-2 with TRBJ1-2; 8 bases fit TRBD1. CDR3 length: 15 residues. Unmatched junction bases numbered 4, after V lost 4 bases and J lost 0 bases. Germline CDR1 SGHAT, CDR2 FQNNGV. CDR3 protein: CASSSDRGANYGYTF. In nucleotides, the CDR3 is TGTGCCAGCAGCTCTGACAGGGGAGCTAACTATGGCTACACCTTC.

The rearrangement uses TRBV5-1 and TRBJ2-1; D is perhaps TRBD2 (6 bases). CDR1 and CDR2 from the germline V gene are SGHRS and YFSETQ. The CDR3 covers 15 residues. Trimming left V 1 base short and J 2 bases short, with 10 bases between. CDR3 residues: CASSLRRGTYNEQFF. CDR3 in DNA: TGCGCCAGCAGCTTGAGGCGGGGAACCTACAATGAGCAGTTCTTC.

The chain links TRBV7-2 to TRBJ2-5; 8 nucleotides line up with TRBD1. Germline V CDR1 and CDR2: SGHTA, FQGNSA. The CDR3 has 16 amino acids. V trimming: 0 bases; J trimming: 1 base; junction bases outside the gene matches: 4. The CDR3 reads CASSLAVGQGQETQYF. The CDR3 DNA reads TGTGCCAGCAGCTTAGCGGTTGGACAGGGCCAAGAGACCCAGTACTTC.

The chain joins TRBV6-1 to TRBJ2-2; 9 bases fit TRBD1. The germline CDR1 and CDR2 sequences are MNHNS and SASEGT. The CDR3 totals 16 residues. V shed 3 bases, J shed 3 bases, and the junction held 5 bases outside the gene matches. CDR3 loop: CASSDFRQGDTGELFF. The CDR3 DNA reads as TGTGCCAGCAGTGATTTTAGACAGGGGGACACCGGGGAGCTGTTTTTT.

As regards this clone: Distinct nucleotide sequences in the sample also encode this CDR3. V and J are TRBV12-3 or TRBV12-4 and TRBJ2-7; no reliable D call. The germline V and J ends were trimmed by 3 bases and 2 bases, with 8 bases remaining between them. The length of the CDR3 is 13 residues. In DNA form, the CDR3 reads TGTGCCAGCAGTTTTGGCGGCGCCTACGAGCAGTACTTC. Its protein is CASSFGGAYEQYF.

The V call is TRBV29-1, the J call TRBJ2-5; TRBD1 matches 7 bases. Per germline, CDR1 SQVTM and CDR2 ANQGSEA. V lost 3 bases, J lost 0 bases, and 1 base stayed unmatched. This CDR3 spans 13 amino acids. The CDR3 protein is CSVEDRYQETQYF. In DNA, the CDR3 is TGCAGCGTTGAGGACAGGTACCAAGAGACCCAGTACTTC.

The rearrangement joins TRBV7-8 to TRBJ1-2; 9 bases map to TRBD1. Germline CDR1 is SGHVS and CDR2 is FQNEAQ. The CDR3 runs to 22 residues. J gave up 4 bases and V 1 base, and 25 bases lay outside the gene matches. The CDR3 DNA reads TGTGCCAGCAGCTTAGAGTTTGGGACAGGGCTTTTTCGCGATCATGGAGTCTATGGCTACACCTTC. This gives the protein CASSLEFGTGLFRDHGVYGYTF.

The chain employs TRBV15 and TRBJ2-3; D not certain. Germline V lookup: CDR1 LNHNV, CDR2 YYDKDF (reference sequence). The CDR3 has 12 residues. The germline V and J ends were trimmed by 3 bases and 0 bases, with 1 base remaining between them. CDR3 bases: TGTGCCACCAGCAGGAGCACAGATACGCAGTATTTT. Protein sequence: CATSRSTDTQYF. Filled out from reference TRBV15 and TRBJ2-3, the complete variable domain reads DAMVIQNPRYQVTQFGKPVTLSCSQTLNHNVMYWYQQKSSQAPKLLFHYYDKDFNNEADTPDNFQSRRPNTSFCFLDIRSPGLGDTAMYLCATSRSTDTQYFGPGTRLTVL.